This T cell receptor beta chain was recorded in a study of T-cell reconstitution after alpha-beta-depleted transplantation in children. Findings of the study overall: Roughly two months post-transplant, alpha-beta T cells reportedly originated from several hundred graft clones that had expanded. TCRbeta diversity was high at day 60 in some patients (a result of surviving recipient T cells and thymic progenitors). T-cell numbers and diversity one year post-transplant derived largely from freshly generated T cells.

This clonotype appeared once. Its antigen is undetermined. Unmatched junction bases numbered 13, after V lost 3 bases and J lost 3 bases. CDR3 length: 18 residues. The germline CDR1 and CDR2 sequences are SGHAT and FQNNGV. Unique molecular identifiers were built into the TCRbeta library. MiXCR, run by TCRdb on the PCR reads, gives a single entry per CDR3 protein. The sample lists about 420,000 distinct CDR3 sequences; around 15% were seen once. This receptor was identified in a boy under three years old who had a stem cell transplant for Wiskott-Aldrich syndrome, so the T cells may come from the graft donor. This specimen was PBMCs, mostly from graft donor cells, taken 360 days after TCRalphabeta/CD19-depleted stem cell transplant. This chain uses TRBV11-2 with TRBJ2-7; 11 bases match TRBD2. The CDR3 region has the DNA TGTGCCAGCAGCTTTACTAGCGGGGGTACCTCTCTCCTCTACGAGCAGTACTTC. Amino acid sequence: CASSFTSGGTSLLYEQYF.